The 16 T cell receptor beta chains listed next were all sequenced from one sample in a study of cytomegalovirus exposure and HLA in healthy donors. A multiplex PCR was run with 60 Vbeta primers and 13 Jbeta primers. Sequencing used immunoSEQ multiplex PCR; TCRdb keeps in-frame clones, though not all of them. The table shows roughly 190,000 clones, with approximately 81% occurring only once. The sequenced sample consisted of PBMCs. The receptors were gathered from a man aged 45 to 65 in good health and CMV-seronegative.

This clone was detected only once. The chain links TRBV19 to TRBJ1-1; 8 nucleotides agree with TRBD1. This CDR3 comprises 15 residues. CDR1 LNHDA and CDR2 SQIVND come from the germline V gene (reference sequence). J gave up 3 bases and V 5 bases, and 8 bases lay outside the gene matches. CDR3 coding DNA: TGTGCCAGTAGTTTGGACAGGGAAGGGGACACTGAAGCTTTCTTT. Its translation is CASSLDREGDTEAFF.

The gene calls are TRBV5-1 and TRBJ2-5, with D possibly TRBD1 on 6 matching bases. The J call is in doubt because the DNA end fits TRBJ2-7 better. The CDR3 contains 14 residues. Germline CDR1 reads SGHRS; CDR2 reads YFSETQ. The chain's CDR3 is CASSLQGSSYEQYF. In nucleotides, the CDR3 is TGCGCCAGCAGCTTGCAGGGGAGCTCCTACGAGCAGTACTTC.

Here the CDR3 reads CASSLTSGGPSTDTQYF. CDR3 nucleotides: TGTGCCAGCAGCTTAACGTCAGGGGGGCCGAGCACAGATACGCAGTATTTT. The chain carries TRBV7-9 and TRBJ2-3, with D possibly being TRBD1 (7 bases). Trimming shortened V by 2 bases and J by 0 bases, and 15 bases separated the two germline ends. This CDR3 is built from 17 residues. The V gene's germline CDR1 is SEHNR and CDR2 FQNEAQ (reference sequence).

V is TRBV19 and J is TRBJ2-7; weak D call: TRBD1 (5 bases). V was shortened by 4 bases and J by 4 bases, with 11 bases between the two germline ends. Germline CDR1 LNHDA, CDR2 SQIVND (reference sequence). This CDR3 is built from 13 residues. CDR3 loop: CASSTTTVYEQYF. The CDR3 coding sequence is TGTGCCAGTAGTACAACGACAGTTTACGAGCAGTACTTC.

This sequence joins TRBV5-6 and TRBJ1-2; tentatively, D is TRBD1 (6 bases). Germline lookup yields CDR1 SGHDT and CDR2 YYEEEE. With 1 base removed from V and 7 bases from J, the gap between germline ends came to 14 bases. The CDR3 sequence is 14 residues long. This chain's CDR3 is CASSLFRDISGYTF. The DNA for the CDR3 is TGTGCCAGCAGCTTGTTTCGGGACATATCTGGCTACACCTTC.

The V and J genes are TRBV11-2 and TRBJ1-6; TRBD1 aligns across 9 bases. The junction had 7 bases not matched to a gene; V was cut back by 6 bases and J by 10 bases. The CDR3 loop spans 14 amino acids. Germline CDR1 reads SGHAT; CDR2 reads FQNNGV. CDR3 sequence reads: CASRTDRGSSPLHF. DNA for the CDR3: TGTGCCAGCAGGACGGACAGGGGAAGCTCACCCCTCCACTTT. The full variable domain, in which reference TRBV11-2 and TRBJ1-6 provide the parts outside the CDR3, is EAGVAQSPRYKIIEKRQSVAFWCNPISGHATLYWYQQILGQGPKLLIQFQNNGVVDDSQLPKDRFSAERLKGVDSTLKIQPAKLEDSAVYLCASRTDRGSSPLHFGNGTRLTVT.

V gene TRBV2 combines with J gene TRBJ2-5; 10 bases are a match to TRBD2. Germline-derived CDR1 and CDR2 are SNHLY and FYNNEI. Trimming took 3 bases from V and 1 from J; bases not matched to a gene: 5. CDR3 length equals 16 residues. The CDR3 here is CASSEASGGGQETQYF. CDR3 sequence (DNA): TGTGCCAGCAGTGAGGCGAGCGGGGGGGGCCAAGAGACCCAGTACTTC.

This chain joins TRBV5-1 and TRBJ2-5, with 9 bases matching TRBD1. The end of the DNA fits TRBJ2-7 better, so the J call may be wrong. The germline V gene has CDR1 SGHRS and CDR2 YFSETQ. This CDR3 is built from 14 residues. This CDR3 is CASSLVGQGLEQYF. The DNA of the CDR3 is TGCGCCAGCAGCTTGGTGGGACAGGGTCTCGAGCAGTACTTC.

The chain is built from TRBV7-8 and TRBJ1-5, with D unresolved. CDR3 length: 14 amino acids. Looked up from germline, CDR1 is SGHVS and CDR2 is FQNEAQ. V was trimmed by 5 bases and J by 5 bases, leaving 13 bases between them. The CDR3 DNA reads as TGTGCCAGCAGCCGCCTGGGCCTTGATCAGCCCCAGCATTTT. Amino acids: CASSRLGLDQPQHF. The complete variable domain, with remaining parts taken from reference TRBV7-8 and TRBJ1-5, reads GAGVSQSPRYKVAKRGQDVALRCDPISGHVSLFWYQQALGQGPEFLTYFQNEAQLDKSGLPSDRFFAERPEGSVSTLKIQRTQQEDSAVYLCASSRLGLDQPQHFGDGTRLSIL.

This clone appeared a few times. This rearrangement joins TRBV7-6 to TRBJ2-7; 7 nucleotides line up with TRBD1. The ends lost 4 bases at V and 6 bases at J; junction bases unmatched: 21. Germline-derived CDR1 and CDR2 are SGHVS and FNYEAQ. CDR3 size: 18 residues. The chain's CDR3 is CASSSRDLKDRVRGEQYF. The CDR3, as DNA: TGTGCCAGCAGCTCCCGGGATCTTAAAGACAGGGTGAGAGGCGAGCAGTACTTC.

The V gene is TRBV5-7, the J gene TRBJ1-1; D unclear. TRBV5-7 is flagged as an ORF with uncertain function. Trimming pared 0 bases from V and 3 bases from J, leaving 18 bases between. The CDR3 runs to 17 residues. In DNA form, the CDR3 reads TGTGCCAGCAGCTTGGGTCGGGATCCGCCGTACGACACTGAAGCTTTCTTT. Translated, it gives CASSLGRDPPYDTEAFF.

On this clone itself: A read error may account for a junction end that differs from germline. The rearrangement uses TRBV7-9 and TRBJ2-5; weak D call: TRBD2 (6 bases). The germline gives CDR1 SEHNR, CDR2 FQNEAQ (reference sequence). This CDR3 is 15 amino acids long. The CDR3 DNA follows: TGTTCCAGCAGCTTTCCGACTAGTATGTCGGAGACCCAGTACTTC. It encodes CSSSFPTSMSETQYF.

This chain links TRBV5-5 with TRBJ2-5; 7 bases match TRBD1. The CDR3 contains 14 residues. Germline V lookup: CDR1 SGHKS, CDR2 YYEKEE (reference sequence). V was pared by 3 bases and J by 0 bases, with 2 bases of the junction left unmatched. CDR3 sequence reads: CASSSGQYQETQYF. Here the CDR3 DNA reads TGTGCCAGCAGCTCGGGACAGTACCAAGAGACCCAGTACTTC.

This clone has only a few counts. The CDR3 reads CASSYDRSREQYF. As DNA, the CDR3 is TGTGCCAGCAGTTACGACAGGAGCCGGGAGCAGTACTTC. The gene calls are TRBV7-6 and TRBJ2-7, with a possible D match to TRBD1 (6 bases). Deletions cut 6 bases from V and 7 bases from J, with 16 bases between. Germline V gives CDR1 SGHVS, CDR2 FNYEAQ. CDR3 length: 13 residues.

The chain has TRBV10-3 and TRBJ2-7; D unclear. Germline values: CDR1 ENHRY, CDR2 SYGVKD. This CDR3 comprises 11 residues. Trimming stripped 10 bases from V and 7 bases from J, with 14 bases between. The CDR3 region has the DNA TGTGCCACGTCCCTGGAGTCTGAGCAGTACTTC. Translating gives CATSLESEQYF.

The V call is TRBV29-1, the J call TRBJ2-3; 8 bases are a match to TRBD2. The V segment lost 5 bases and the J segment 2 bases; nucleotides outside the gene matches: 9. The CDR3 length is 15 residues. The germline V gene has CDR1 SQVTM and CDR2 ANQGSEA. The CDR3: CSVSRGGSSTDTQYF. In nucleotides, the CDR3 is TGCAGCGTTTCCCGGGGGGGAAGTTCCACAGATACGCAGTATTTT.